This T cell receptor (beta chain) was sequenced for a study of blood T cell repertoires in COVID-19. The wider study: Donors in the United States, Italy and Spain gave samples during acute or convalescent COVID-19.

The protocol was immunoSEQ multiplex PCR, while the TCRdb copy is restricted to in-frame clones and leaves out a portion. Of around 250,000 clones in the sample, around 90% were seen once. There are 13 residues in the CDR3. The V and J ends lost 0 bases and 1 base respectively, with 3 bases between them. The V gene's germline CDR1 is WNHNN and CDR2 SYGVQD (reference sequence). Specimen: peripheral blood. The sequence was obtained from a woman aged 40 to 49 who had recovered from COVID-19. The chain couples TRBV10-1 to TRBJ1-1; D not certain. CDR3: CASSESANTEAFF. For the CDR3, the DNA is TGCGCCAGCAGTGAGTCGGCGAACACTGAAGCTTTCTTT.